This T cell receptor beta chain was captured in a study of cytomegalovirus exposure and HLA in healthy donors. Overall study results and limits: It was confirmed in vitro that three of the CMV-associated chains were specific for CMV antigens. Excluded: some indistinguishable V segments such as TRBV6-2 and TRBV6-3. An analysis that was carried out later associated approximately 17,000 TCR beta sequences with HLA alleles at 0.05 false discovery rate.

About this clone itself: What it binds is unknown.

PCR involved 60 Vbeta and 13 Jbeta primers. The protocol was immunoSEQ multiplex PCR, while the TCRdb copy is restricted to in-frame clones and leaves out a portion. The sample has 45,000 to 65,000 clones, nearly 85% seen once; the top ten hold roughly 1.6%. The CDR3 has 16 residues. Material for sequencing was PBMCs. The chain couples TRBV21-1 to TRBJ2-7; no check of the table's D call, TRBD1, against the DNA was made. TRBV21-1 is shown as a pseudogene. The TCR originated in a man younger than 40 in good health and CMV-seronegative. CDR3 DNA: TGTGCCAGCAGCCTTCAAGGACACTTCTGCTCCTACGAGCAGTACTTC. Translation: CASSLQGHFCSYEQYF.